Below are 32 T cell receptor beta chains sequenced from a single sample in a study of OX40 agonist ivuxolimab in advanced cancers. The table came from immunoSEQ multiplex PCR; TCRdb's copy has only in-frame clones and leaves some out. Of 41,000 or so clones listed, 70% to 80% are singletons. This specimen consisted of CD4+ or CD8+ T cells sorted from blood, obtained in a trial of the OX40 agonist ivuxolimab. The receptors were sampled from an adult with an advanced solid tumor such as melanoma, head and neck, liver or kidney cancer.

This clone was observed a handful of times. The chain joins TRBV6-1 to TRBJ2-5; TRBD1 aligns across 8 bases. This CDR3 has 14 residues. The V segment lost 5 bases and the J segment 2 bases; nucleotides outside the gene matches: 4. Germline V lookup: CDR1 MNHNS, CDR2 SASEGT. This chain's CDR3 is CASSTGGRQETQYF. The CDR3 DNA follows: TGTGCCAGCAGTACAGGGGGGAGGCAAGAGACCCAGTACTTC.

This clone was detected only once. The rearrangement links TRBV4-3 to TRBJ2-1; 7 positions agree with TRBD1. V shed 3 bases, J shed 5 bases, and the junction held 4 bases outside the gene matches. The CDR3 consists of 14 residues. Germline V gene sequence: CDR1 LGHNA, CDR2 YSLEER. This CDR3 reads CASSQRDSNNEQFF. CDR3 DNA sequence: TGCGCCAGCAGCCAGAGGGACAGCAACAATGAGCAGTTCTTC.

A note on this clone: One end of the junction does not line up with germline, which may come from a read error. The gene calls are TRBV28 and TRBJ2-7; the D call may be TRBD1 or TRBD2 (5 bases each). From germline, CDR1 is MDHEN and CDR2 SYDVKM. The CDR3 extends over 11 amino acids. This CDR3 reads CASSLSGTHSF. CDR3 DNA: TGTGCCAGCAGTCTGTCCGGGACGCACTCCTTC.

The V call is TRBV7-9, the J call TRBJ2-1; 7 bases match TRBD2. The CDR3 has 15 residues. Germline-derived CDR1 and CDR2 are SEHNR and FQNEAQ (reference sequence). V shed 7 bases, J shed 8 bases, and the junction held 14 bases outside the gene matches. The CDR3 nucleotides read TGTGCCAGCACTGAAAAGCGGGACTCCTGGGATGAGCAGTTCTTC. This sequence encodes CASTEKRDSWDEQFF.

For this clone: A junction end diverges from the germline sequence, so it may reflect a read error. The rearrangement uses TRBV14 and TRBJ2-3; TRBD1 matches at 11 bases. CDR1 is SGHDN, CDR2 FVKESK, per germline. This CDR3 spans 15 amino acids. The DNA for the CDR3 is TGTGCCAGCAGCCAAGCCCCAACGGGACAGGGGGTGGTTCGTTTT. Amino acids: CASSQAPTGQGVVRF. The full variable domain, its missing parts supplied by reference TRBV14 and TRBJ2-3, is EAGVTQFPSHSVIEKGQTVTLRCDPISGHDNLYWYRRVMGKEIKFLLHFVKESKQDESGMPNNRFLAERTGGTYSTLKVQPAELEDSGVYFCASSQAPTGQGVVRFGPGTRLTVL.

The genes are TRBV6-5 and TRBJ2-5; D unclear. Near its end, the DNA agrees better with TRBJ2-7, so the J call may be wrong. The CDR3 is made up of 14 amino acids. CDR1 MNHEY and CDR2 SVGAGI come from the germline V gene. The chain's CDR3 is CASSLPGRAYEQYF. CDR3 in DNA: TGTGCCAGCAGCCTACCGGGTCGGGCCTACGAGCAGTACTTC.

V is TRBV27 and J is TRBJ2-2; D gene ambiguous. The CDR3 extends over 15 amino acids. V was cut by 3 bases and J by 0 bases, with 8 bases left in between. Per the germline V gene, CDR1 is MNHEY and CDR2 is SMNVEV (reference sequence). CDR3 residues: CASSFYGPNTGELFF. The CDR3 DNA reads TGTGCCAGCAGTTTCTACGGTCCGAACACCGGGGAGCTGTTTTTT.

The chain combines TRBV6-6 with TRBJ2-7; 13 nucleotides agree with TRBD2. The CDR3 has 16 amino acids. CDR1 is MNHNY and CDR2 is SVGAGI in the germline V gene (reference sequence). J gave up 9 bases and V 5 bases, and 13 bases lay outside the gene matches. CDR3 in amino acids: CASSAGLAGDGLGQYF. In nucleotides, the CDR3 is TGTGCCAGCAGTGCAGGACTAGCGGGGGACGGCTTAGGGCAGTACTTC.

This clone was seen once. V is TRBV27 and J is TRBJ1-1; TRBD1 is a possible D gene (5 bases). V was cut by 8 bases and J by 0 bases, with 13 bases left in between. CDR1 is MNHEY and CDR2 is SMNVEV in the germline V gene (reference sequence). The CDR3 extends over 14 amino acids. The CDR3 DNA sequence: TGTGCCAGCTATACGTCAGGGATGAACACTGAAGCTTTCTTT. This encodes CASYTSGMNTEAFF.

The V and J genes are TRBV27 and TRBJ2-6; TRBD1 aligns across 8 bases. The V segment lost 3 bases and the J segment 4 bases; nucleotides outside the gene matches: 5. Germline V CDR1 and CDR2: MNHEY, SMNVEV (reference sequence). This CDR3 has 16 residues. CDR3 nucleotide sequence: TGTGCCAGCAGTTTCCAGGGGGCGGGGGGGGCCAACGTCCTGACTTTC. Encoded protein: CASSFQGAGGANVLTF. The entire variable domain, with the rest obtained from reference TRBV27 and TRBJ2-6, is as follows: EAQVTQNPRYLITVTGKKLTVTCSQNMNHEYMSWYRQDPGLGLRQIYYSMNVEVTDKGDVPEGYKVSRKEKRNFPLILESPSPNQTSLYFCASSFQGAGGANVLTFGAGSRLTVL.

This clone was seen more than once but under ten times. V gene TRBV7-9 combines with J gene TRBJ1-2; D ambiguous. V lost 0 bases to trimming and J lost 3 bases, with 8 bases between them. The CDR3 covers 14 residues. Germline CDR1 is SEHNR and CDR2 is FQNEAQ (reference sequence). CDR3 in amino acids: CASSLAGQDYGYTF. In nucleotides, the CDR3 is TGTGCCAGCAGCTTAGCAGGGCAGGACTATGGCTACACCTTC.

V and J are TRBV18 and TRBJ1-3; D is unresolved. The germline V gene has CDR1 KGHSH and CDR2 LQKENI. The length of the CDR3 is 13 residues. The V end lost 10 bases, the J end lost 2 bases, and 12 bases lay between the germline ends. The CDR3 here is CATQIPAGNTIYF. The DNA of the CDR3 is TGTGCCACCCAAATCCCCGCTGGAAACACCATATATTTT.

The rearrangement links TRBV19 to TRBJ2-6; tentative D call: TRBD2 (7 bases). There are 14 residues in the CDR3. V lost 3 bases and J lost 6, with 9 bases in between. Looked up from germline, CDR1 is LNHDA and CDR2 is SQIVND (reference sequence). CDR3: CASSMGGAANVLTF. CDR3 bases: TGTGCCAGTAGTATGGGGGGGGCGGCCAACGTCCTGACTTTC.

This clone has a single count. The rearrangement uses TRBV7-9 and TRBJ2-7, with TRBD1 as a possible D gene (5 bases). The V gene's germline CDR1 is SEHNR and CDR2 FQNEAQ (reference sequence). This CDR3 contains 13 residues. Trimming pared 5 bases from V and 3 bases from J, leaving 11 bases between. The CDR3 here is CASSPAGFYEQYF. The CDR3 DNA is TGTGCCAGCAGCCCAGCAGGGTTCTACGAGCAGTACTTC.

CDR3 DNA: TGTGCCAGCAGCCGAAGGGACGGAGAGATGCGGCTGTTTTTT. Protein product: CASSRRDGEMRLFF. This sequence joins TRBV7-8 and TRBJ2-2; D may be TRBD1 or TRBD2 (5 bases each). The CDR3 contains 14 residues. Looked up from germline, CDR1 is SGHVS and CDR2 is FQNEAQ. The ends were cut back, 5 bases at V and 13 bases at J, with 20 bases in the middle.

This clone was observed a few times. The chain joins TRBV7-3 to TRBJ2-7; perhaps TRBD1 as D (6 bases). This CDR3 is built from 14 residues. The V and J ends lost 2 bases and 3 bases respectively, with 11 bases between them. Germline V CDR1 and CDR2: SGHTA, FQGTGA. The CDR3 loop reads CASSLALQGYEQYF. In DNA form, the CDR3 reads TGTGCCAGCAGCTTAGCACTACAGGGCTACGAGCAGTACTTC.

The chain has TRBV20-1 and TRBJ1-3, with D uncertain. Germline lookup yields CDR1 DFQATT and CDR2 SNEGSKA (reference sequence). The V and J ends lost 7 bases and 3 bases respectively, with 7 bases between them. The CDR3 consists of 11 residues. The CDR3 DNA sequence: TGCAGTGGAAGGCTTGGAAACACCATATATTTT. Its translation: CSGRLGNTIYF.

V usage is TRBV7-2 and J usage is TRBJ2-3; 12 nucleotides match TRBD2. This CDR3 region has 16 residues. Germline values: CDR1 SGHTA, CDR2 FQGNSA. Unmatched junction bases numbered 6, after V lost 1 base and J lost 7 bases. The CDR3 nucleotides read TGTGCCAGCAGCTTAGGCAGGACTAGCGGGATGAATACGCAGTATTTT. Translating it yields CASSLGRTSGMNTQYF.

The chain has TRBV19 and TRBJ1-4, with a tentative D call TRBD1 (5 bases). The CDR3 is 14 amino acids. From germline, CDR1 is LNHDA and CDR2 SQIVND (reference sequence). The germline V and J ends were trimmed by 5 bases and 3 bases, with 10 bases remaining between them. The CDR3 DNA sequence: TGTGCCAGTAGTCGGGGCATGGCTAATGAAAAACTGTTTTTT. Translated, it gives CASSRGMANEKLFF.

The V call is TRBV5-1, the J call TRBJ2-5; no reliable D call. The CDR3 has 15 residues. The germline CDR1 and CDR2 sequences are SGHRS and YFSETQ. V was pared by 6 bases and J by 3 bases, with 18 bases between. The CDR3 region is CASISQAKDEETQYF. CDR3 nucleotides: TGCGCCAGCATAAGTCAGGCGAAGGATGAAGAGACCCAGTACTTC.

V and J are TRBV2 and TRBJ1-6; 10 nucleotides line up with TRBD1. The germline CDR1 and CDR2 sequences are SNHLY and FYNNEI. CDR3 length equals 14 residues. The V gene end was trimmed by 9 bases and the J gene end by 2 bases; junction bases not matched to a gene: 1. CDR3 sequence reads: CARTGGPYNSPLHF. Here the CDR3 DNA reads TGTGCCAGGACAGGGGGCCCCTATAATTCACCCCTCCACTTT.

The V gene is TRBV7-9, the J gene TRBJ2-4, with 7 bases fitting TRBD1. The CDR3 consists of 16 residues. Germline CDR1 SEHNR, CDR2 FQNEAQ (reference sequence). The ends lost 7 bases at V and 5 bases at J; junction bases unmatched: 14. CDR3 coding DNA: TGTGCCAGCATCAGCTTTGAGACAGGGTCGGAAAACATTCAGTACTTC. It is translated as CASISFETGSENIQYF.

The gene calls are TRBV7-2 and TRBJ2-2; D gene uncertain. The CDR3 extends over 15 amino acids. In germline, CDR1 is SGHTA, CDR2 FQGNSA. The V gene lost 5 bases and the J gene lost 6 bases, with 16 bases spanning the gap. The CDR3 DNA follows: TGTGCCAGCAGCCTGCGACTCCACGGACCCGGGGAGCTGTTTTTT. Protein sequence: CASSLRLHGPGELFF.

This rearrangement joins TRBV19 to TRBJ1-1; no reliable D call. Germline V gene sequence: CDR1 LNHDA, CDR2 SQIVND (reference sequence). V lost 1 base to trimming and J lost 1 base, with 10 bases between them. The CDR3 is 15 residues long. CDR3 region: CASSIVPLQNTEAFF. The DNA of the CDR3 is TGTGCCAGTAGTATAGTTCCGCTACAGAACACTGAAGCTTTCTTT.

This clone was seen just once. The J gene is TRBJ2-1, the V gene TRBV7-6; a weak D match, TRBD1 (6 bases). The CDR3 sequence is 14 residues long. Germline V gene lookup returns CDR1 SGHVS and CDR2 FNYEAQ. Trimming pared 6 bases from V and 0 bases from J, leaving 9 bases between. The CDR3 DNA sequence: TGTGCCAGCAGTGAGGACAGCTCCTACAATGAGCAGTTCTTC. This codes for CASSEDSSYNEQFF.

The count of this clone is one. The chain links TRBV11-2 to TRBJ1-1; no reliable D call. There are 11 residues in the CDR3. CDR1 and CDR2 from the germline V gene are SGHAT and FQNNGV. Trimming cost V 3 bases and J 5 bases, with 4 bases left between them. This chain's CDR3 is CASSLGTEAFF. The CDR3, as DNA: TGTGCCAGCAGCTTGGGAACTGAAGCTTTCTTT. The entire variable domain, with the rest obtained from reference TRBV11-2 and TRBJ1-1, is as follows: EAGVAQSPRYKIIEKRQSVAFWCNPISGHATLYWYQQILGQGPKLLIQFQNNGVVDDSQLPKDRFSAERLKGVDSTLKIQPAKLEDSAVYLCASSLGTEAFFGQGTRLTVV.

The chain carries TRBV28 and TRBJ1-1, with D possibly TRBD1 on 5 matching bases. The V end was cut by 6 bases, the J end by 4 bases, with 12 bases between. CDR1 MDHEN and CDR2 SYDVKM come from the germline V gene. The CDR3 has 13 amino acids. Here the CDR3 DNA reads TGTGCCAGCAGCAGGGACCTCATCACTGAAGCTTTCTTT. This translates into CASSRDLITEAFF.

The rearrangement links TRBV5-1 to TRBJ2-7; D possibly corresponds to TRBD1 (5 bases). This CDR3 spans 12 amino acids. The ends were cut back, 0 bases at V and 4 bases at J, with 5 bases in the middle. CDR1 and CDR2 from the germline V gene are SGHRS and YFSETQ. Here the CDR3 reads CASSLDRYEQYF. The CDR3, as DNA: TGCGCCAGCAGCTTGGACAGGTACGAGCAGTACTTC. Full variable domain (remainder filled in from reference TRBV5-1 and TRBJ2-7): KAGVTQTPRYLIKTRGQQVTLSCSPISGHRSVSWYQQTPGQGLQFLFEYFSETQRNKGNFPGRFSGRQFSNSRSEMNVSTLELGDSALYLCASSLDRYEQYFGPGTRLTVT.

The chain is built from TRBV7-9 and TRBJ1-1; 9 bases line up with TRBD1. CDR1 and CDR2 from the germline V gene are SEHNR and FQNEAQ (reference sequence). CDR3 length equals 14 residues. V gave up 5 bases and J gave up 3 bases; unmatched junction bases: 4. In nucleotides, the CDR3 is TGTGCCAGCAGCGTACAGGGGGCCGACACTGAAGCTTTCTTT. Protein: CASSVQGADTEAFF.

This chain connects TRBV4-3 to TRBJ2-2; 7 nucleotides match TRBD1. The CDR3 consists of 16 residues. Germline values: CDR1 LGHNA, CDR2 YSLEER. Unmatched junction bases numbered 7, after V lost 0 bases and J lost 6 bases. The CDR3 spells CASSQDRAGGAGELFF. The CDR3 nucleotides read TGCGCCAGCAGCCAAGATCGGGCAGGGGGTGCCGGGGAGCTGTTTTTT.

The CDR3 coding sequence is TGTGCCAGCAGTCAAGGGCTAGCGGGAGCCCTCAGCTTCCAAGAGACCCAGTACTTC. It yields the protein CASSQGLAGALSFQETQYF. The rearrangement uses TRBV13 and TRBJ2-5; TRBD2 matches 10 bases. Trimming removed 6 bases from V and 1 base from J; junction bases left unmatched: 17. This CDR3 region has 19 residues. Germline V gene lookup returns CDR1 PRHDT and CDR2 FYEKMQ (reference sequence).

For the CDR3, the DNA is TGTGCCAGCAGAGGGGGACTCGACGCTGAGCAGTTCTTC. This translates into CASRGGLDAEQFF. The genes are TRBV9 and TRBJ2-1, with D possibly being TRBD1 or TRBD2 (6 bases each). CDR1 and CDR2 from the germline V gene are SGDLS and YYNGEE. This CDR3 is built from 13 residues. V lost 5 bases and J lost 9, with 15 bases in between.